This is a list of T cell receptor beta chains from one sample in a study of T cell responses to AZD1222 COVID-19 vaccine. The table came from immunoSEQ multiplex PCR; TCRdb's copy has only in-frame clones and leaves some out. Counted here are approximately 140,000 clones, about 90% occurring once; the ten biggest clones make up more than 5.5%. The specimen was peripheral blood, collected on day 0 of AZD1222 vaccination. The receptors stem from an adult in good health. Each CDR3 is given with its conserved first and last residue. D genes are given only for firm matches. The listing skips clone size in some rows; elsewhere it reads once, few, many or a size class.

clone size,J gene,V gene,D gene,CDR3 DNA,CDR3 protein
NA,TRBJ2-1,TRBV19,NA,TGTGCCAGTAGTATTGGAGGGGCCTTCGGGCGTGAGCAGTTCTTC,CASSIGGAFGREQFF
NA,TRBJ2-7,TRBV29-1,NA,TGCAGCGTTGGAATCGGCAGCTTCTCCTACGAGCAGTACTTC,CSVGIGSFSYEQYF
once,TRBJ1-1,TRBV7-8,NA,TGTGCCAGCAGCTTAAGCTGGGAAGCTTTCTTT,CASSLSWEAFF
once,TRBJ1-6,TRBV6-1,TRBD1,TGTGCCAGCAGTGATCCAGGGGGACGGGGTAATTCACCCCTCCACTTT,CASSDPGGRGNSPLHF
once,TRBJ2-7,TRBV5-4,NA,TGTGCCAGCAGCTTGGGTCAAGGTAGGGTCGAGCAGTACTTC,CASSLGQGRVEQYF
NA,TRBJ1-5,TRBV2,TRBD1,TGTGCCAGCAGAGCCGACAGGGCGCGCAATCAGCCCCAGCATTTT,CASRADRARNQPQHF
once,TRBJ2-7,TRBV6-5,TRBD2,TGTGCCAGCAGCCGCGGATTAGCGGGAGACGAGCAGTACTTC,CASSRGLAGDEQYF
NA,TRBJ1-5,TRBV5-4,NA,TGTGCCAGCAGCTTGGGGGGGGGCTCAGGGAATCAGCCCCAGCATTTT,CASSLGGGSGNQPQHF
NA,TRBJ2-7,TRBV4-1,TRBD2,TGCGCCAGCAGCTACGAAGGTAGCGGGAGGGAAGAGCAGTACTTC,CASSYEGSGREEQYF
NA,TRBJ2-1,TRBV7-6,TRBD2,TGTGCCAGCAGCCCCCCAGGACTAGCGGGAGGATGGAACAATGAGCAGTTCTTC,CASSPPGLAGGWNNEQFF
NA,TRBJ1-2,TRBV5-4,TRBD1,TGTGCCAGCAGCTCCACTCAGGGGGCAAGAACAAACTATGGCTACACCTTC,CASSSTQGARTNYGYTF
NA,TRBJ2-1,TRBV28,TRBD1,TGTGCCAGCAGTTTATTGGGGACAGGGGGCGCAGTAAATGAGCAGTTCTTC,CASSLLGTGGAVNEQFF
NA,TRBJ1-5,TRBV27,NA,TGTGCCAGCAGTTCCGGACGTGTGGGCAATCAGCCCCAGCATTTT,CASSSGRVGNQPQHF
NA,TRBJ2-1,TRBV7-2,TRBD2,TGTGCCAGCAGCTTGGGCACTAGCGGGAGCAATGAGCAGTTCTTC,CASSLGTSGSNEQFF
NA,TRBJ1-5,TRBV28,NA,TGTGCCAGCAGCCCTTACAGCTTAGGAATCCGCAATCAGCCCCAGCATTTT,CASSPYSLGIRNQPQHF
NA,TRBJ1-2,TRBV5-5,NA,TGTGCCAGCAGCTTTTCGGGGGCTACAGGAAACTATGGCTACACCTTC,CASSFSGATGNYGYTF
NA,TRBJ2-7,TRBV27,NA,TGTGCCAGCAGTCCACTCACCGGGACTCCATCGGGGGAGCAGTACTTC,CASSPLTGTPSGEQYF
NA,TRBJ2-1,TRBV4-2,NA,TGTGCCAGCAGCCAAGGGTCGCCGCTGTCCTACAATGAGCAGTTCTTC,CASSQGSPLSYNEQFF
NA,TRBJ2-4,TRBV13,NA,TGTGCCAGCAGCTTTACCAAATGGCCAGGGGCCACTCATAGGGGGAACATTCAGTACTTC,CASSFTKWPGATHRGNIQYF
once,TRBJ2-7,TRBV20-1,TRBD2,TGCAGTGCTAGTAGGATAGCGGGGACCTACGAGCAGTACTTC,CSASRIAGTYEQYF
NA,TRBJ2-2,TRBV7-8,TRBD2,TGTGCCAGCAGCTTCGGCCTAGCGGGCACCGGGGAGCTGTTTTTT,CASSFGLAGTGELFF
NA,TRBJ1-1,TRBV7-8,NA,TGTGCCAGCAGATTAGACACTGAAGCTTTCTTT,CASRLDTEAFF
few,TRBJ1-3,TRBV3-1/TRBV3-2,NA,TGTGCCAGCAGCCCACCTATCGGGCTCGGAAACACCATATATTTT,CASSPPIGLGNTIYF
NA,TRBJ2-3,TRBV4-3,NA,TGCGCCAGCAGCTTCTATTCAGATACGCAGTATTTT,CASSFYSDTQYF
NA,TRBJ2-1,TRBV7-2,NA,TGTGCCAGCAGCTTAGTTGGCCTCAATGAGCAGTTCTTC,CASSLVGLNEQFF
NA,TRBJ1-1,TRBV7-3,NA,TGTGCCAGCAGCCCAGGACCTCAAAGCACTGAAGCTTTCTTT,CASSPGPQSTEAFF
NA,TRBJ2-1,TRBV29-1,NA,TGCAGCGCCCGTGGGCCCATTAAGGGGGAGCAGTTCTTC,CSARGPIKGEQFF
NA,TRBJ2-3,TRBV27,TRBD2,TGTGCCAGCAGTTCTATTCTGGGTCGCGGCGGGAGGGCCCTGACAGATACGCAGTATTTT,CASSSILGRGGRALTDTQYF
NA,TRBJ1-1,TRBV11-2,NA,TGTGCCAGCAGCTTAGATATTGTCACTGAAGCTTTCTTT,CASSLDIVTEAFF
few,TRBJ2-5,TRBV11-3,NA,TGTGCCAGCAGCGGAGACCATGAACAAGAGACCCAGTACTTC,CASSGDHEQETQYF
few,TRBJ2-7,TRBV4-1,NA,TGCGCCAGCAGCCAAGACAGACCCTACGAGCAGTACTTC,CASSQDRPYEQYF
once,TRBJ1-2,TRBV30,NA,TGTGCCTGGAGGGCAGACAGCAACTATGGCTACACCTTC,CAWRADSNYGYTF
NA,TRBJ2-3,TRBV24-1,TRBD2,TGTGCCACCATGAGGGCGGGAGGCACCGCGCAGTATTTT,CATMRAGGTAQYF
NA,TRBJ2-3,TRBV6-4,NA,TGTGCCAGCAGCGCCCAGGGGGGCCCAGATACGCAGTATTTT,CASSAQGGPDTQYF
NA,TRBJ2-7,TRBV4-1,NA,TGCGCCAGCAGCCAAGGGTCTTCGGCTAGGTACGAGCAGTACTTC,CASSQGSSARYEQYF
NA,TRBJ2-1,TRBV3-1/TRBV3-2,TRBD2,TGTGCCAGCAGCCAAGAGATCAGGGGCCGGGAGGGCCTTTGTGAGCAGTTCTTC,CASSQEIRGREGLCEQFF
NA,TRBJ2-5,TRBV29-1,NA,TGCAGCGGACTCCGGACGCCAGAGACCCAGTACTTC,CSGLRTPETQYF
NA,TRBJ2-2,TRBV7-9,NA,TGTGCCAGCAGCTTAGGGGCCAGGGGTAATAGGTACACCGGGGAGCTGTTTTTT,CASSLGARGNRYTGELFF
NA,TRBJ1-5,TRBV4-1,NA,TGCGCCAGCAGCCAAGAGGGAGGGGGCAATCAGCCCCAGCATTTT,CASSQEGGGNQPQHF
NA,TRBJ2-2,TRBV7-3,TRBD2,TGTGCCAGCAGCTTAACGGCTAGCGGGAGATGGACCGGGGAGCTGTTTTTT,CASSLTASGRWTGELFF
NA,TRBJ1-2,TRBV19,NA,TGTGCCAGTAGAGGTTGGGGTAACTATGGCTACACCTTC,CASRGWGNYGYTF
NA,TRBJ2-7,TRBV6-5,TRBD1,TGTGCCAGCAGTTGGACAGGGGGGGACTCCTACGAGCAGTACTTC,CASSWTGGDSYEQYF
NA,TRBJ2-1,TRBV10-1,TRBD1,TGCGCCACCCAAGATTCGGCAGGGGGTAATGAGCAGTTCTTC,CATQDSAGGNEQFF
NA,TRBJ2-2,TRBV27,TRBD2,TGTGCCAGCAGTTTCACTAGCGCCGGGGAGCTGTTTTTT,CASSFTSAGELFF
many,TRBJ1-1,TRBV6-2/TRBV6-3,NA,TGTGCCAGCAGCCGGGATACTGAAGCTTTCTTT,CASSRDTEAFF
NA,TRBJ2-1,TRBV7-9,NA,TGTGCCAGCAGCTTGAGAGGCAATGAGCAGTTCTTC,CASSLRGNEQFF
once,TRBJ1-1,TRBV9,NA,TGTGCCAGCAGAGGCGAAGGGTTGGGGACGAACACTGAAGCTTTCTTT,CASRGEGLGTNTEAFF
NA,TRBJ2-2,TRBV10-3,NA,TGTGCCATCAGGGGGACGGACACCGGGGAGCTGTTTTTT,CAIRGTDTGELFF
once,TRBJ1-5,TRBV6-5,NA,TGTGCCAGCAGTCGGACGGCTAGCAATCAGCCCCAGCATTTT,CASSRTASNQPQHF
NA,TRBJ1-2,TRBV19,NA,TGTGCCAGTAGTATTTCCCCTAACTATGGCTACACCTTC,CASSISPNYGYTF
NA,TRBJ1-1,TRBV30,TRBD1,TGTGCCTGGAAGGGACAGACACAAGCTTTCTTT,CAWKGQTQAFF
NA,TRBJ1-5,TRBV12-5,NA,TGTGCTAGTGGTTTCCTAAAAACACAGCCCCAGCATTTT,CASGFLKTQPQHF
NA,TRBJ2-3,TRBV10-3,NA,TGTGCCATCAGCTCCCCTAGCAGCACAGATACGCAGTATTTT,CAISSPSSTDTQYF
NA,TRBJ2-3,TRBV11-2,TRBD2,TGTGCCAGCAGCTTTTTAGCGGGAGGGCCAGATACGCAGTATTTT,CASSFLAGGPDTQYF